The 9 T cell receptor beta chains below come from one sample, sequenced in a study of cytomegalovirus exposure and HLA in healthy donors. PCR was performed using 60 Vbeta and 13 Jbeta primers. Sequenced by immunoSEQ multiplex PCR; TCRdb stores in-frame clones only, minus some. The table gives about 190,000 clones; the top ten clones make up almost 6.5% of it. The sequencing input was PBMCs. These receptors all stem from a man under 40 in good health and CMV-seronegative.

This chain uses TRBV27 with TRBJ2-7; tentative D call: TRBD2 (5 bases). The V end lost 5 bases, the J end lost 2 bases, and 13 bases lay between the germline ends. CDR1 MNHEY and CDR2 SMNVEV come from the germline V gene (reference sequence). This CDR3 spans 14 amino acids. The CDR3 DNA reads TGTGCCAGCAGTCACCGGAGGATCCCCTACGAGCAGTACTTC. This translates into CASSHRRIPYEQYF.

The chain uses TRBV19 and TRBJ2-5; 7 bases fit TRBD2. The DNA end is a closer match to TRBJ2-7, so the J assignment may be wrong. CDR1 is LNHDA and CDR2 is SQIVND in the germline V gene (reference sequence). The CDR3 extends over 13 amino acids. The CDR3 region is CASRSGGTDEQYF. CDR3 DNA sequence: TGTGCCAGTAGGTCGGGAGGAACTGACGAGCAGTACTTC.

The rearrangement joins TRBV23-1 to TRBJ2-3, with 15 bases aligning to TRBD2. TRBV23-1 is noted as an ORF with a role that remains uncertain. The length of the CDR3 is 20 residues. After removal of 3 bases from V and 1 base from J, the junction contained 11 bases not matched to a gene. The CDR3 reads CASSHPTGLAGGSGTDTQYF. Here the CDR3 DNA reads TGCGCCAGCAGTCACCCGACGGGACTAGCGGGGGGATCTGGCACAGATACGCAGTATTTT.

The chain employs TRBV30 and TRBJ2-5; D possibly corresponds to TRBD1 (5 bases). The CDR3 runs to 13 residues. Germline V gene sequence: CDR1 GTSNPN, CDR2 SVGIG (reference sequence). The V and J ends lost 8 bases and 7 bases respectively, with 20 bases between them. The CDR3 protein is CAGAVAQSRTQYF. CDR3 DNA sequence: TGTGCCGGGGCCGTCGCGCAATCTCGGACCCAGTACTTC.

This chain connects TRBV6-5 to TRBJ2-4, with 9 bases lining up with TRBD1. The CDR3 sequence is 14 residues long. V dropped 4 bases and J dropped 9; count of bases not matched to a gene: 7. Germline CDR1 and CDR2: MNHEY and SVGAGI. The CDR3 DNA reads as TGTGCCAGCAGTTTGGGACAGGGTTTTGGCATTCAGTACTTC. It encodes CASSLGQGFGIQYF.

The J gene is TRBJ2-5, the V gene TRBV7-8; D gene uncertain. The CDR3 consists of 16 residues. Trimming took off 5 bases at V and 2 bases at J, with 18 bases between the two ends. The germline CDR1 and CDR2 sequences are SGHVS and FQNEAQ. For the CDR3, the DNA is TGTGCCAGCAGCCCTCTCTTTGGGCAGAATCAAGAGACCCAGTACTTC. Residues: CASSPLFGQNQETQYF.

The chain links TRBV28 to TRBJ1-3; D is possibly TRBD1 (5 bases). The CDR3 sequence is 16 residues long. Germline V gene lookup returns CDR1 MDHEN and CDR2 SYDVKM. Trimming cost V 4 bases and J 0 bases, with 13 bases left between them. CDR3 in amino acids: CASSSTGTSSGNTIYF. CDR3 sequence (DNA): TGTGCCAGCAGTTCAACAGGAACAAGCTCTGGAAACACCATATATTTT.

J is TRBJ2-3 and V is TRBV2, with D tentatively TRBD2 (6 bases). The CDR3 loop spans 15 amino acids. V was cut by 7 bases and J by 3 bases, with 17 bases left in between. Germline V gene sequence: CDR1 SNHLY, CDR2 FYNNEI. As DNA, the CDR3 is TGTGCCAGCACCCCAACGGACTACCCAACAGATACGCAGTATTTT. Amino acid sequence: CASTPTDYPTDTQYF. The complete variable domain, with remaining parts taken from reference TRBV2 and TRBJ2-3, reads EPEVTQTPSHQVTQMGQEVILRCVPISNHLYFYWYRQILGQKVEFLVSFYNNEISEKSEIFDDQFSVERPDGSNFTLKIRSTKLEDSAMYFCASTPTDYPTDTQYFGPGTRLTVL.

CDR3 amino acids: CASSLWRAGDNEQFF. The CDR3 DNA reads as TGTGCCAGCAGCTTATGGCGAGCGGGGGACAATGAGCAGTTCTTC. The V gene is TRBV7-9, the J gene TRBJ2-1; 8 bases agree with TRBD2. V lost 2 bases and J lost 5; bases outside the gene matches: 5. This CDR3 region has 15 residues. Germline V gene sequence: CDR1 SEHNR, CDR2 FQNEAQ (reference sequence).